Each of the 24 T cell receptor beta chains below was sequenced from the same sample in a study of tumor-infiltrating lymphocytes in primary liver carcinoma. With a constant-region primer, TCR beta cDNA was made from 450 to 650 ng of total RNA. Modified slightly, ARM-PCR produced TCR beta libraries over three nested multiplex PCR rounds. Primers for the first two PCR rounds were TRBV1-TRBV30 forward primers and a C-beta reverse primer (approximately 9 cycles per round). MiXCR, applied by TCRdb to the multiplex PCR reads, yields one record per CDR3 protein. The sample lists 310,000 or so distinct CDR3 sequences; roughly 61% were seen once. Unsorted whole blood yielded the blood RNA, and germline DNA was also extracted. Sequencing input: peripheral blood. The receptors were gathered from a man aged 35 to 55 with primary liver carcinoma and hepatitis B virus infection.

Turning to this clonotype: At one end, the junction sequence differs from germline, possibly due to a read error. The rearrangement uses TRBV11-2 and TRBJ2-7; possible D gene TRBD2, 6 bases. The germline gives CDR1 SGHAT, CDR2 FQNNGV. CDR3 size: 17 residues. CDR3 in amino acids: CASSLARGDGSIYEQYF. In DNA form, the CDR3 reads TGTGCCAGCAGCTTAGCCCGTGGGGACGGGAGTATCTACGAGCAATACTTC. The whole variable domain, filled in from reference TRBV11-2 and TRBJ2-7, reads EAGVAQSPRYKIIEKRQSVAFWCNPISGHATLYWYQQILGQGPKLLIQFQNNGVVDDSQLPKDRFSAERLKGVDSTLKIQPAKLEDSAVYLCASSLARGDGSIYEQYFGPGTRLTVT.

This chain links TRBV5-4 with TRBJ1-1; D unclear. This CDR3 spans 15 amino acids. Germline CDR1 reads SGHNT; CDR2 reads YYREEE (reference sequence). Trimming removed 0 bases from V and 0 bases from J, with 9 bases in between. This CDR3 is CASSLASGMNTEAFF. The CDR3 nucleotides are TGTGCCAGCAGCTTGGCCTCAGGCATGAACACTGAAGCTTTCTTT.

Turning to this clonotype: One end of the junction is discordant with germline, which a read error may explain. The chain links TRBV30 to TRBJ2-2, with 7 bases fitting TRBD1. The germline V gene encodes CDR1 GTSNPN and CDR2 SVGIG (reference sequence). The CDR3 has 16 amino acids. CDR3 in DNA: TGTGTCTGGACCGGGGACAGTGGCTTAAACACCGGGGAGCTGTTTTTT. Its translation: CVWTGDSGLNTGELFF. Full variable domain (outside the CDR3, taken from reference TRBV30 and TRBJ2-2): SQTIHQWPATLVQPVGSPLSLECTVEGTSNPNLYWYRQAAGRGLQLLFYSVGIGQISSEVPQNLSASRPQDRQFILSSKKLLLSDSGFYLCVWTGDSGLNTGELFFGEGSRLTVL.

As for this clonotype: Mismatch with germline at one junction end may stem from a read error. The chain combines TRBV11-2 with TRBJ1-6; 7 bases map to TRBD1. The CDR3 length is 14 residues. Germline CDR1 reads SGHAT; CDR2 reads FQNNGV. The DNA for the CDR3 is TGTGCCAGCAGCGCAGCAGGGGGGAATTCATCCCTCCACTTT. It translates to CASSAAGGNSSLHF. The complete variable domain, with remaining parts taken from reference TRBV11-2 and TRBJ1-6, reads EAGVAQSPRYKIIEKRQSVAFWCNPISGHATLYWYQQILGQGPKLLIQFQNNGVVDDSQLPKDRFSAERLKGVDSTLKIQPAKLEDSAVYLCASSAAGGNSSLHFGNGTRLTVT.

Details on this clonotype: A junction end diverges from the germline sequence, so it may reflect a read error. The chain joins TRBV9 to TRBJ2-3, with a possible D match to TRBD2 (5 bases). This CDR3 has 13 amino acids. Germline V gene sequence: CDR1 SGDLS, CDR2 YYNGEE. CDR3 sequence: CAGSVGGGDTQYF. CDR3 nucleotide sequence: TGTGCCGGCAGCGTAGGAGGCGGAGATACGCAGTATTTT. The whole variable domain, filled in from reference TRBV9 and TRBJ2-3, reads DSGVTQTPKHLITATGQRVTLRCSPRSGDLSVYWYQQSLDQGLQFLIQYYNGEERAKGNILERFSAQQFPDLHSELNLSSLELGDSALYFCAGSVGGGDTQYFGPGTRLTVL.

This clonotype was counted many times. The chain couples TRBV29-1 to TRBJ1-1; TRBD1 might be the D (5 bases). The V end was cut by 6 bases, the J end by 6 bases, with 20 bases between. The V gene's germline CDR1 is SQVTM and CDR2 ANQGSEA. The CDR3 sequence is 14 residues long. The CDR3, as DNA: TGCAGCGTGGGCCAAGGCCTTGGGGCGTCTGAAGCTTTCTTT. It specifies CSVGQGLGASEAFF. Variable domain in full (rest from reference TRBV29-1 and TRBJ1-1): SAVISQKPSRDICQRGTSLTIQCQVDSQVTMMFWYRQQPGQSLTLIATANQGSEATYESGFVIDKFPISRPNLTFSTLTVSNMSPEDSSIYLCSVGQGLGASEAFFGQGTRLTVV.

About this clonotype itself: Since the CDR3 does not end with the conserved phenylalanine or tryptophan, this likely comes from a read error. V usage is TRBV6-1 and J usage is TRBJ2-1; no clear D. The CDR3 length is 15 residues. Germline V gene lookup returns CDR1 MNHNS and CDR2 SASEGT. V was trimmed by 0 bases and J by 6 bases, leaving 12 bases between them. The CDR3 DNA sequence: TGTGCCAGCAGTGAAGCTTGGGCGGAGACCAATGAGCAGTTCTTA. Translating gives CASSEAWAETNEQFL.

The chain joins TRBV6-1 to TRBJ2-5; TRBD1 is a possible D gene (5 bases). The CDR3 totals 18 residues. CDR1 and CDR2 from the germline V gene are MNHNS and SASEGT. The V and J ends lost 1 base and 0 bases respectively, with 18 bases between them. The CDR3 protein is CASSEGSRGAGNQETQYF. CDR3 in DNA: TGTGCCAGCAGTGAAGGTTCCCGTGGGGCAGGGAACCAAGAGACCCAGTACTTC.

Concerning this clonotype: The junction departs from the called germline gene at one end, perhaps through a read error. V gene TRBV29-1 combines with J gene TRBJ1-1; 8 bases align to TRBD1. CDR3 length: 14 residues. The germline V gene has CDR1 SQVTM and CDR2 ANQGSEA. The CDR3 DNA follows: TGTAGCGTTAAAGGACAGGGACGGTGGACTGAAGCTTTCTTT. The encoded protein is CSVKGQGRWTEAFF.

V is TRBV10-3 and J is TRBJ2-3; no reliable D call. CDR3 size: 14 residues. Germline CDR1 ENHRY, CDR2 SYGVKD. Trimming removed 6 bases at V and 2 bases at J, with 12 bases between. CDR3 bases: TGTGCCATCAGATCCGGATCCGACACAGATACGCAGTATTTT. Protein: CAIRSGSDTDTQYF.

Points on this clonotype: This may be a read error, as it is one base from a much larger clone. The chain is built from TRBV6-5 and TRBJ1-1; 7 nucleotides agree with TRBD1. Trimming cost V 7 bases and J 1 base; bases outside gene matches: 9. CDR1 and CDR2 (germline): MNHEY, SVGAGI. The CDR3 consists of 15 residues. The CDR3 spells CASTPWGTANTEAFF. CDR3 in DNA: TGTGCCAGCACCCCGTGGGGGACAGCGAACACTGAAGCTTTCTTT.

Comment on this clonotype: This may be a read error, as it is one base from a much larger clone. This chain links TRBV6-5 with TRBJ2-1, with a tentative D call TRBD2 (5 bases). In germline, CDR1 is MNHEY, CDR2 SVGAGI. V was shortened by 2 bases and J by 6 bases, with 11 bases between the two germline ends. The CDR3 covers 14 residues. CDR3 residues: CASSYVSVLNEQFF. The CDR3 DNA reads TGTGCCAGCAGTTACGTTAGCGTCCTCAATGAGCAGTTCTTC.

A note on this clonotype: A much larger clonotype is one base distant, so this may be a read error. This chain links TRBV6-1 with TRBJ2-1, with 9 bases aligning to TRBD1. The V and J ends lost 0 bases and 10 bases, in that order; junction bases with no gene match: 7. The CDR3 is 15 residues long. From germline, CDR1 is MNHNS and CDR2 SASEGT. This CDR3 reads CASSEARDRVREQFF. CDR3 DNA sequence: TGTGCCAGCAGTGAAGCCCGGGACAGGGTTCGCGAGCAGTTCTTC.

This clonotype was picked up a small number of times. CDR3 coding DNA: TGTGCCAGCTCAAGACAGGAGAACACCGGGGAGCTGTTTTTT. This translates into CASSRQENTGELFF. The J gene is TRBJ2-2, the V gene TRBV18; weak D call: TRBD1 (6 bases). The length of the CDR3 is 14 residues. Germline CDR1 is KGHSH and CDR2 is LQKENI. Trimming pared 5 bases from V and 1 base from J, leaving 8 bases between.

Written as DNA, the CDR3 is TGTGCCAGCAGTTTGGGTGTCGGAGGGTGGCAGCCCCAGCATTTT. This sequence encodes CASSLGVGGWQPQHF. This chain uses TRBV28 with TRBJ1-5; D unclear. This CDR3 is built from 15 residues. V was trimmed by 3 bases and J by 7 bases, leaving 16 bases between them. Per the germline V gene, CDR1 is MDHEN and CDR2 is SYDVKM.

In the case of this clonotype: A junction boundary mismatches the germline segment, possibly from a read error. This chain joins TRBV11-2 and TRBJ1-2, with TRBD1 as a possible D gene (5 bases). This CDR3 contains 13 residues. CDR1 and CDR2 (germline): SGHAT, FQNNGV. CDR3 coding DNA: TGTGCCAGCATCTACTTGGGGGACTATGGCCACACCTTC. Translation: CASIYLGDYGHTF.

In the case of this clonotype: A much larger clone differs by one base, so this may be a read error. The chain joins TRBV29-1 to TRBJ2-1; 7 bases agree with TRBD2. The CDR3 is 16 amino acids. Per germline, CDR1 SQVTM and CDR2 ANQGSEA. The CDR3: CSVEALGREFYSEQFF. The CDR3, as DNA: TGCAGCGTTGAAGCCCTCGGGCGGGAGTTCTACAGTGAGCAGTTCTTC.

This sequence joins TRBV5-5 and TRBJ2-2; weak D call: TRBD1 (5 bases). Germline-derived CDR1 and CDR2 are SGHKS and YYEKEE (reference sequence). Trimming cost V 4 bases and J 3 bases, with 10 bases left between them. The CDR3 runs to 14 residues. The CDR3 loop reads CASSVTAYTGELFF. As DNA, the CDR3 is TGTGCCAGCAGCGTGACAGCCTACACCGGGGAGCTGTTTTTT.

To note about this clonotype: At one boundary the junction diverges from the germline segment, which might be a read error. The genes are TRBV6-1 and TRBJ2-2, with 7 bases that match TRBD2. Germline V lookup: CDR1 MNHNS, CDR2 SASEGT. The CDR3 extends over 16 amino acids. The CDR3 DNA reads as TGTCCCAGCAGTGAAATGGGGTCAGCGGGAATCGGGGAGCTGTTTTTT. Translated, it gives CPSSEMGSAGIGELFF.

Notes on this clonotype: One end of the junction varies from germline; a read error may be responsible. The V gene is TRBV11-2, the J gene TRBJ1-2; TRBD1 agrees at 8 bases. The CDR3 consists of 14 residues. Germline CDR1 is SGHAT and CDR2 is FQNNGV. The CDR3 loop is CANNKGQGDYGYTF. CDR3 nucleotide sequence: TGTGCCAACAACAAAGGACAGGGCGACTACGGCTACACCTTC.

At least ten counts were recorded for this clonotype. The rearrangement links TRBV6-1 to TRBJ2-2; 10 positions match TRBD1. V shed 10 bases and J 8 bases; nucleotides not matched to a gene: 7. In germline, CDR1 is MNHNS, CDR2 SASEGT. The CDR3 covers 13 residues. CDR3 sequence (DNA): TGTGCCACGCGACAGGGGGCTCTGGGGGAGCTGTTTTTT. Its translation is CATRQGALGELFF.

This sequence joins TRBV4-3 and TRBJ2-7, with a possible D match to TRBD1 (6 bases). The CDR3 has 14 residues. Germline V CDR1 and CDR2: LGHNA, YSLEER. V was shortened by 1 base and J by 5 bases, with 12 bases between the two germline ends. DNA for the CDR3: TGCGCCAGCAGCCAAGGACAGGTGATCAACGAGCAGTACTTC. Protein sequence: CASSQGQVINEQYF.

The V call is TRBV28, the J call TRBJ2-3; 9 bases map to TRBD1. There are 14 residues in the CDR3. The trim removed 7 bases at V and 5 bases at J, leaving 7 bases unmatched. Germline V lookup: CDR1 MDHEN, CDR2 SYDVKM. CDR3 DNA: TGTGCCAGCATTAACAGGGGGCAGTTAGATACGCAGTATTTT. It encodes CASINRGQLDTQYF.

For this clonotype: The DNA is left out, because the CDR3 cannot be placed on it with certainty; the CDR3 is given as TCRdb lists it. The chain links TRBV11-2 to TRBJ2-7; the D call in the table, TRBD1, was not verified against the DNA. Including both end residues, the CDR3 is 18 amino acids long. CDR1 and CDR2 (germline): SGHAT, FQNNGV. The CDR3 protein is CASSLGPVVAAGSYEQYF.